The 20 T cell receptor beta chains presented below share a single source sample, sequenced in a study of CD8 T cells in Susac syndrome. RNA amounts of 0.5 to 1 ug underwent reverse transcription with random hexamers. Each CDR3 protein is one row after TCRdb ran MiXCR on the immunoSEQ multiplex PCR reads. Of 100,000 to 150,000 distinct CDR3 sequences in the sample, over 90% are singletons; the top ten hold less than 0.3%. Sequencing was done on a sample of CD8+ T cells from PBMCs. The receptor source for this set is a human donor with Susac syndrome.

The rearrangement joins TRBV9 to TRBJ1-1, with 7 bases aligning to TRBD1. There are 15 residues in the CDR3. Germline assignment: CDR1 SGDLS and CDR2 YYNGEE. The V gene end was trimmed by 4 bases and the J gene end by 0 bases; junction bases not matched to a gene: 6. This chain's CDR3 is CASSRQGYMNTEAFF. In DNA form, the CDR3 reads TGTGCCAGCAGCCGACAGGGCTACATGAACACTGAAGCTTTCTTT.

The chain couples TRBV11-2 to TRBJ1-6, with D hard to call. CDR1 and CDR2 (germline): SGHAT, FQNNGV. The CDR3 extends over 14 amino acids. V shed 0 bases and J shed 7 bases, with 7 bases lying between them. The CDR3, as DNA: TGTGCCAGCAGCTTAGATTATGGCAATTCACCCCTCCACTTT. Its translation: CASSLDYGNSPLHF.

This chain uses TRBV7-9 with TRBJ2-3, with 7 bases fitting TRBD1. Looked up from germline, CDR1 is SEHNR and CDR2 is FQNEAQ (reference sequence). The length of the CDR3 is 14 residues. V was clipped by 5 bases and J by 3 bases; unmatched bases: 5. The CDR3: CASSPTGRTDTQYF. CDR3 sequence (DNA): TGTGCCAGCAGCCCGACAGGGAGAACAGATACGCAGTATTTT. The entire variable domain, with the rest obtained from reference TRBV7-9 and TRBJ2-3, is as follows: DTGVSQNPRHKITKRGQNVTFRCDPISEHNRLYWYRQTLGQGPEFLTYFQNEAQLEKSRLLSDRFSAERPKGSFSTLEIQRTEQGDSAMYLCASSPTGRTDTQYFGPGTRLTVL.

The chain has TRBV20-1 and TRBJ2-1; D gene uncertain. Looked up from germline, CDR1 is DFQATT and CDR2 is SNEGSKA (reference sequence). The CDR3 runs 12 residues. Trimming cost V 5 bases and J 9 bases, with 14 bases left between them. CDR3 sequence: CSAGWGGPEQFF. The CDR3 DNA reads TGCAGTGCTGGATGGGGTGGGCCTGAGCAGTTCTTC.

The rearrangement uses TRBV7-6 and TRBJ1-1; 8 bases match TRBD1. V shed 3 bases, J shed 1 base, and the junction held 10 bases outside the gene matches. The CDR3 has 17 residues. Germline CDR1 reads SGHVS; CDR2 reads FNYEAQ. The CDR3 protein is CASSFRDRGFPNTEAFF. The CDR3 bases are TGTGCCAGCAGCTTTCGCGACAGGGGCTTTCCGAACACTGAAGCTTTCTTT.

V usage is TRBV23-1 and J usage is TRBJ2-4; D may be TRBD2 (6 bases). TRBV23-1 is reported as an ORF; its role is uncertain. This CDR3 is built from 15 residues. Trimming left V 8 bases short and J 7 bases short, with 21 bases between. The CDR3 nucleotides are TGCGCCAGCGGAAATCCGACAATCGCGGGGAACATTCAGTACTTC. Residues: CASGNPTIAGNIQYF.

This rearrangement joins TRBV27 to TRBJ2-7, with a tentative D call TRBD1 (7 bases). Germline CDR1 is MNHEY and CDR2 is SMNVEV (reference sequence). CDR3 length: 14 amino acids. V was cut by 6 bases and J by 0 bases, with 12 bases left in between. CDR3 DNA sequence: TGTGCCAGCAGCAGGGGGGACACCTCCTACGAGCAGTACTTC. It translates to CASSRGDTSYEQYF.

Written as DNA, the CDR3 is TGTGCCAGCAGCTTCGGGCGCCTTGGCGAGCAGTACTTC. Translated, it gives CASSFGRLGEQYF. This chain uses TRBV7-2 with TRBJ2-7; D is uncertain. Germline V gene lookup returns CDR1 SGHTA and CDR2 FQGNSA. The CDR3 sequence is 13 residues long. The V end was cut by 3 bases, the J end by 6 bases, with 12 bases between.

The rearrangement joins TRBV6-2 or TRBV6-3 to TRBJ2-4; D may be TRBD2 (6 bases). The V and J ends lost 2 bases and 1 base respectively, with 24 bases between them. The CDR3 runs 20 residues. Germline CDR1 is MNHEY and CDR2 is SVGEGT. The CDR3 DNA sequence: TGTGCCAGCAGTTACCATCCAAGCCGGGAGCCCCGGACCGCCAAAAACATTCAGTACTTC. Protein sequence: CASSYHPSREPRTAKNIQYF.

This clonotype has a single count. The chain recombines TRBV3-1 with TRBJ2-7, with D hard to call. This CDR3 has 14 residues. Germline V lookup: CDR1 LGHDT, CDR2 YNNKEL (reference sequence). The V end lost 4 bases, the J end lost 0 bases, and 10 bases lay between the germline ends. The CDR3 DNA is TGTGCCAGCAGCCCCGCTGGGTTCTCCTACGAGCAGTACTTC. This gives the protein CASSPAGFSYEQYF.

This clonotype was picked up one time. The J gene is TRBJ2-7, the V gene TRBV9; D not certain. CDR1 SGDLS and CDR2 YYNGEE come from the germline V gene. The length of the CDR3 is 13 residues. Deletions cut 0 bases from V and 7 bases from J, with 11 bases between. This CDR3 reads CASSVATSAEQYF. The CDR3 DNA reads TGTGCCAGCAGCGTAGCTACGAGCGCTGAGCAGTACTTC.

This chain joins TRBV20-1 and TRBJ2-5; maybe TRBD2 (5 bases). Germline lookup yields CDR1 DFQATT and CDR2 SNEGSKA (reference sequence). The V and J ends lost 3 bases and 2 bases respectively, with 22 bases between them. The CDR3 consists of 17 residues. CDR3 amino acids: CSASGDTDKIKQETQYF. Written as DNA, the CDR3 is TGCAGTGCTAGCGGGGATACCGATAAAATAAAACAAGAGACCCAGTACTTC.

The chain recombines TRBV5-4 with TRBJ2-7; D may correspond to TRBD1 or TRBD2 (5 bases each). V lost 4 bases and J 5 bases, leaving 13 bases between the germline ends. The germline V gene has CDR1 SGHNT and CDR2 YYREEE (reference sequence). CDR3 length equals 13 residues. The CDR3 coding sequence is TGTGCCAGCAGCCCTGGGGGTATCGACGAGCAGTACTTC. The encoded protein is CASSPGGIDEQYF.

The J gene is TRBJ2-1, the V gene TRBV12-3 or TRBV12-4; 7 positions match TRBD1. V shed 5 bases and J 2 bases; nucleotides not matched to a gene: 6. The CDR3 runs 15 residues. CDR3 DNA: TGTGCCAGCAGTGCCAGACAGGGTCCCTACAATGAGCAGTTCTTC. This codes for CASSARQGPYNEQFF.

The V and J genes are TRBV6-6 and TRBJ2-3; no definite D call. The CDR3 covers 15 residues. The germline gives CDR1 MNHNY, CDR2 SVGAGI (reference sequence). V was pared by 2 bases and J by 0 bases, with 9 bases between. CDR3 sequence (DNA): TGTGCCAGCAGTTACGAGGAGTCTAGCACAGATACGCAGTATTTT. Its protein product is CASSYEESSTDTQYF.

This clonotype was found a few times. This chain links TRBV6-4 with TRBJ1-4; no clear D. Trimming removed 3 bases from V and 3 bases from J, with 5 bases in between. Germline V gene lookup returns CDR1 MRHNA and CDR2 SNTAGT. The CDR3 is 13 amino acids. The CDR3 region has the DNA TGTGCCAGCAGTGAGGGAGCTAATGAAAAACTGTTTTTT. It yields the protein CASSEGANEKLFF.

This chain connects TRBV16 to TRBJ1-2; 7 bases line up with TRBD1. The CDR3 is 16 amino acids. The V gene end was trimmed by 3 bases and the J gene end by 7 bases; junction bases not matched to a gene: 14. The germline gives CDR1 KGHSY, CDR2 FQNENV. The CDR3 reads CASSHGAVGGAAGYTF. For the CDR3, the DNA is TGTGCCAGCAGCCACGGCGCGGTAGGGGGCGCGGCTGGCTACACCTTC.

CDR3 DNA sequence: TGTGCCAGCAGTTCCGGGTTCACAGATACGCAGTATTTT. Protein sequence: CASSSGFTDTQYF. V usage is TRBV6-5 and J usage is TRBJ2-3; no definite D call. The CDR3 extends over 13 amino acids. Germline V lookup: CDR1 MNHEY, CDR2 SVGAGI. Trimming removed 4 bases from V and 2 bases from J, with 7 bases in between.

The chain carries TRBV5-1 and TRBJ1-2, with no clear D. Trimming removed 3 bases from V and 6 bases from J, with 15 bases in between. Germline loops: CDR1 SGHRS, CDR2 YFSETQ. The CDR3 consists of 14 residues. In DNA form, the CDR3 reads TGCGCCAGCAGCTGGACCCCAGAGGGCAATGGCTACACCTTC. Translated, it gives CASSWTPEGNGYTF.

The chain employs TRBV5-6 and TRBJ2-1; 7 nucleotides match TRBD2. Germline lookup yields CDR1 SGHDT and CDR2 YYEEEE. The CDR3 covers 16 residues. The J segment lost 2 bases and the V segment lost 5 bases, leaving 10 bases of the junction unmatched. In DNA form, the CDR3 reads TGTGCCAGCAGACCGAGGTTCCTAGCGGCCTACAATGAGCAGTTCTTC. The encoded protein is CASRPRFLAAYNEQFF.